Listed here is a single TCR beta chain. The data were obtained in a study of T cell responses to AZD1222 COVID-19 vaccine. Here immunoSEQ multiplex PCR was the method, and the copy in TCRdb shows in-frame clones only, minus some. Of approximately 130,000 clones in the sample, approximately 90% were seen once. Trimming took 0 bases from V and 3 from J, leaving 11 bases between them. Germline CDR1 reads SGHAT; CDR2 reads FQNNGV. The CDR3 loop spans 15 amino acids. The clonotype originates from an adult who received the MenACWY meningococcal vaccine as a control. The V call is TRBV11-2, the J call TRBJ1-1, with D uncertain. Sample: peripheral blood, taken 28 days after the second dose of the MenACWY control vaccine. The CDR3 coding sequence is TGTGCCAGCAGCTTAGAACAGAGGGATGACACTGAAGCTTTCTTT. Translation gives CASSLEQRDDTEAFF.